These T cell receptor beta chains were read from a single sample in a study of cytomegalovirus exposure and HLA in healthy donors. Data came from immunoSEQ multiplex PCR; TCRdb stores just in-frame clones and leaves some out. The table has more than 120,000 clones, 65% to 85% seen once. Sequencing was done on a sample of PBMCs. The receptors derive from a male donor in good health and CMV-seronegative. Both conserved end residues are trimmed from each CDR3.

cdr3_length,v_call,j_call,cdr3_aa
11,TRBV7-2,TRBJ2-1,ASSLGGLGEQF
11,TRBV5-6,TRBJ2-7,ASSLETRGPQY
10,TRBV2,TRBJ2-1,AGTGGYNEQF
16,TRBV5-1,TRBJ2-3,ASSPGTGVKVMADTQY
12,TRBV7-8,TRBJ2-7,ASSSLARTYEQY
10,TRBV19,TRBJ1-5,ASRQGGQPQH
13,TRBV5-4,TRBJ2-7,ASSQAASQGYEQY
13,TRBV25-1,TRBJ2-1,ASSGLGDSDRVQF
13,TRBV6-6,TRBJ2-2,ASSSAGGSSGELF
14,TRBV12-5,TRBJ2-1,ASARLVGGILDEQF
12,TRBV7-2,TRBJ2-1,ASSQGRQTNEQF
12,TRBV5-5,TRBJ2-7,ASSLVQGTYEQY
13,TRBV10-3,TRBJ2-1,AISPSGAKNNEQF
12,TRBV4-2,TRBJ2-2,ASSQGQDTGELF
12,TRBV5-4,TRBJ2-2,ASTDRGQTGELF
9,TRBV30,TRBJ2-1,AWSPLNEQF
10,TRBV11-2,TRBJ2-7,ASLGQTGEQY
13,TRBV5-4,TRBJ1-2,ASSLVAGANYGYT
11,TRBV18,TRBJ1-2,ASSARDKYGYT
12,TRBV10-2,TRBJ2-7,ASSSQGGSYEQY
12,TRBV29-1,TRBJ1-2,SATPGRGKHGYT
11,TRBV27,TRBJ1-5,ASSGVGRQPQH
13,TRBV6-6,TRBJ2-7,ASSYLDYVSYEQY
14,TRBV28,TRBJ2-3,ASTLGGRLSTDTQY
9,TRBV29-1,TRBJ2-7,SVYRGGEQY
14,TRBV5-4,TRBJ2-5,ASSLGTSGVEETQY